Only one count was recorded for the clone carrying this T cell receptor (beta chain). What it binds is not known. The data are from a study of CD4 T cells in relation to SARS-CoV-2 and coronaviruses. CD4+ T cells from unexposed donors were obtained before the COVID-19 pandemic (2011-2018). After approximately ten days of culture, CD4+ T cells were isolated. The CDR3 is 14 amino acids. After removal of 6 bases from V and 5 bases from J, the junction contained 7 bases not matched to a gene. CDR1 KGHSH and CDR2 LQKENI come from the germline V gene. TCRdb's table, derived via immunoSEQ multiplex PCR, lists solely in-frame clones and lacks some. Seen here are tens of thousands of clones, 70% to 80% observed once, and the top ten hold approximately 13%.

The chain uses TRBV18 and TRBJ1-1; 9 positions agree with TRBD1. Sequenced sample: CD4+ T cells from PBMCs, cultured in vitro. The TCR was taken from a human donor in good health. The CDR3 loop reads CASSPGTGWTEAFF. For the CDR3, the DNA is TGTGCCAGCTCCCCCGGGACAGGGTGGACTGAAGCTTTCTTT.